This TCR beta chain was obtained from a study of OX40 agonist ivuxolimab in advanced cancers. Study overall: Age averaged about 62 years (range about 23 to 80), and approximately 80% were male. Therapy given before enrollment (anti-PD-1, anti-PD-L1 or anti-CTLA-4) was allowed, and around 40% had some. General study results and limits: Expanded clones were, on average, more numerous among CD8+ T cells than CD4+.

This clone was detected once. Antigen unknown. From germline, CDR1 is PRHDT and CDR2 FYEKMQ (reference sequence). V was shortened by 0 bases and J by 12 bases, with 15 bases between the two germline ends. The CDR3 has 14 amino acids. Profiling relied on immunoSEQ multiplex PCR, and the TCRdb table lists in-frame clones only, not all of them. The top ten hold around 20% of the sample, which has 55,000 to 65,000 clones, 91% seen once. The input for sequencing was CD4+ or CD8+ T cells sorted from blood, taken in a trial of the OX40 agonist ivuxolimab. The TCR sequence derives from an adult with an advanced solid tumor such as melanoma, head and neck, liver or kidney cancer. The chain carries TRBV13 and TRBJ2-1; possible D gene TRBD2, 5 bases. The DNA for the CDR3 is TGTGCCAGCAGCTTAGGTCTCACCGGACGGGGGCAGTTCTTC. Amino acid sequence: CASSLGLTGRGQFF.